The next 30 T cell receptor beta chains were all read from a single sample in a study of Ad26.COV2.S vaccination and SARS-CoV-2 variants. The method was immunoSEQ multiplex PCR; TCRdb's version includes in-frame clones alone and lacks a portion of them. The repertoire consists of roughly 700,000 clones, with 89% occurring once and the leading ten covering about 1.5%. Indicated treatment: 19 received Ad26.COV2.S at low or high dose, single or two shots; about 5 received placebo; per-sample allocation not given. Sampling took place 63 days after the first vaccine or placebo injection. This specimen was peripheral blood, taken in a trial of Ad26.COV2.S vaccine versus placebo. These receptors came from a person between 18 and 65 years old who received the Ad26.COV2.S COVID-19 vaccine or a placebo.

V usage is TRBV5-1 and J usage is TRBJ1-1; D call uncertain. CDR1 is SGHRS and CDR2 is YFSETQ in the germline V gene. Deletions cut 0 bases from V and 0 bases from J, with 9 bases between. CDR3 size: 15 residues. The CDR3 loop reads CASSLGVGLNTEAFF. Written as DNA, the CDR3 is TGCGCCAGCAGCTTGGGGGTGGGGTTGAACACTGAAGCTTTCTTT. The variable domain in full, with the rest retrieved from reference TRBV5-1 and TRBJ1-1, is KAGVTQTPRYLIKTRGQQVTLSCSPISGHRSVSWYQQTPGQGLQFLFEYFSETQRNKGNFPGRFSGRQFSNSRSEMNVSTLELGDSALYLCASSLGVGLNTEAFFGQGTRLTVV.

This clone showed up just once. In DNA form, the CDR3 reads TGTGCCAGCAGCCCCCCCTTAGGCTACACCTTC. Translating it yields CASSPPLGYTF. The rearrangement uses TRBV7-2 and TRBJ1-2; D not certain. Germline loops: CDR1 SGHTA, CDR2 FQGNSA. The CDR3 is 11 residues long. Trimming pared 5 bases from V and 8 bases from J, leaving 9 bases between.

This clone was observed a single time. Written as DNA, the CDR3 is TGTGCCAGCAGTTACGGGGGGGGCACAAAAGCTTTCTTT. This translates into CASSYGGGTKAFF. This chain uses TRBV6-6 with TRBJ1-1; TRBD1 might be the D (6 bases). V was pared by 2 bases and J by 9 bases, with 13 bases between. The V gene's germline CDR1 is MNHNY and CDR2 SVGAGI (reference sequence). This CDR3 spans 13 amino acids.

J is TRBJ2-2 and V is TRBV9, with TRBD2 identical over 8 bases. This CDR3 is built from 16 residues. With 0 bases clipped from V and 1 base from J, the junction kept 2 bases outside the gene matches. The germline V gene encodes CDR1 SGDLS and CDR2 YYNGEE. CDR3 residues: CASSVVTSGNTGELFF. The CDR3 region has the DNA TGTGCCAGCAGCGTAGTAACTAGCGGGAACACCGGGGAGCTGTTTTTT.

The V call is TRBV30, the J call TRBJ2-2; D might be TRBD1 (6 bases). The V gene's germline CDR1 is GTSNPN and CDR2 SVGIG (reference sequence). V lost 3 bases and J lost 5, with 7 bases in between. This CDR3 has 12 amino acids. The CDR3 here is CAWRRGTGELFF. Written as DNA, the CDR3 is TGTGCCTGGAGAAGGGGGACCGGGGAGCTGTTTTTT.

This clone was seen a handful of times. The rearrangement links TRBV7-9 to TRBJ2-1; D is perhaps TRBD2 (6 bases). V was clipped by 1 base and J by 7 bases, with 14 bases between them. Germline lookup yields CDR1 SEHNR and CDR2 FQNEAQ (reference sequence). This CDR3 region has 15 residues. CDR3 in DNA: TGTGCCAGCAGCTTAGGGCGGGACTCTTCGAATGAGCAGTTCTTC. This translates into CASSLGRDSSNEQFF.

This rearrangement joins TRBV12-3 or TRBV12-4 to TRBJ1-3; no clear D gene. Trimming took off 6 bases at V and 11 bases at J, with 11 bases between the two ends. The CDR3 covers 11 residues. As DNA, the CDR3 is TGTGCCAGCAGGCCCAGTGGGGCCATATATTTT. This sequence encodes CASRPSGAIYF.

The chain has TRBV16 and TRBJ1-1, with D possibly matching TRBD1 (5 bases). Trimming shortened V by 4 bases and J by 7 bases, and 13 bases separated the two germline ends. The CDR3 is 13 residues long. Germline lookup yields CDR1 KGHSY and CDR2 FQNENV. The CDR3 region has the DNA TGTGCCAGCAGCCGGGAAAGGGGAGGTGAAGCTTTCTTT. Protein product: CASSRERGGEAFF.

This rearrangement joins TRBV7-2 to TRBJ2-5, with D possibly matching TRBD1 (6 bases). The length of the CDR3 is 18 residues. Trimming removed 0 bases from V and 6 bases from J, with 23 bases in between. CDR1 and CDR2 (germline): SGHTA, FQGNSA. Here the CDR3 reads CASSLANLAGDLRKTQYF. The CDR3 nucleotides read TGTGCCAGCAGCTTAGCAAATCTTGCAGGGGATTTGCGGAAGACCCAGTACTTC. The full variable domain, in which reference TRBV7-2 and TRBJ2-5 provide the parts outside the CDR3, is GAGVSQSPSNKVTEKGKDVELRCDPISGHTALYWYRQSLGQGLEFLIYFQGNSAPDKSGLPSDRFSAERTGGSVSTLTIQRTQQEDSAVYLCASSLANLAGDLRKTQYFGPGTRLLVL.

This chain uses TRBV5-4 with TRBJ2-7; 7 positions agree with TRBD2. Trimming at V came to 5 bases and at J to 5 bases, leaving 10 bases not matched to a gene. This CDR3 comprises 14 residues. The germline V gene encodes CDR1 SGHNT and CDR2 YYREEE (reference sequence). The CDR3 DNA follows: TGTGCCAGCAGACTCCAGGGAGGGGACGACGAGCAGTACTTC. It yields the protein CASRLQGGDDEQYF. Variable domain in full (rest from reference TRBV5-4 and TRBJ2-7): ETGVTQSPTHLIKTRGQQVTLRCSSQSGHNTVSWYQQALGQGPQFIFQYYREEENGRGNFPPRFSGLQFPNYSSELNVNALELDDSALYLCASRLQGGDDEQYFGPGTRLTVT.

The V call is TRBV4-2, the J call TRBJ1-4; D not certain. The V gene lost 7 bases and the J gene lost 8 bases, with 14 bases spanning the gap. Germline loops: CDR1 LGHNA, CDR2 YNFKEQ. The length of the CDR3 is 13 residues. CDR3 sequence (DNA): TGTGCCAGCACTCGAGGCAGAGAAGAAAAACTGTTTTTT. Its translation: CASTRGREEKLFF.

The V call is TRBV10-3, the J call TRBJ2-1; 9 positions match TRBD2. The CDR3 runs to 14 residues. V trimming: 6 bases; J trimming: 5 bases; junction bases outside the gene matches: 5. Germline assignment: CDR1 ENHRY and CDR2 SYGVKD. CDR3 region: CAIRLAGGNNEQFF. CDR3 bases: TGTGCCATCAGACTAGCGGGTGGGAACAATGAGCAGTTCTTC.

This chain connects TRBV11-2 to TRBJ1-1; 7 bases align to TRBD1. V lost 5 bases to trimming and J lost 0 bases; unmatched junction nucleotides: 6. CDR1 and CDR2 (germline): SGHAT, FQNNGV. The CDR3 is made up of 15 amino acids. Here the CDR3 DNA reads TGTGCCAGCAGCCCGCCCGACAGGGTGAACACTGAAGCTTTCTTT. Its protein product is CASSPPDRVNTEAFF.

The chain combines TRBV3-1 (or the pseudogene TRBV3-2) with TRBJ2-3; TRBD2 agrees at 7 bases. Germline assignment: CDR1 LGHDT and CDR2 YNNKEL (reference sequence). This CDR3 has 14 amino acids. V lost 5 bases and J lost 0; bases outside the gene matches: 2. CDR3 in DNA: TGTGCCAGCAGCTATAGCGGGAGCACAGATACGCAGTATTTT. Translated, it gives CASSYSGSTDTQYF.

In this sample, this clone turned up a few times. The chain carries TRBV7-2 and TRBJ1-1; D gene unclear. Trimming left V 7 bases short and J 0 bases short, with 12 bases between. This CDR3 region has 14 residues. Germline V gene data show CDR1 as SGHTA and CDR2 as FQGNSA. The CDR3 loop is CASTFLGLNTEAFF. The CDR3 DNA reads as TGTGCCAGCACCTTTTTGGGCTTGAACACTGAAGCTTTCTTT.

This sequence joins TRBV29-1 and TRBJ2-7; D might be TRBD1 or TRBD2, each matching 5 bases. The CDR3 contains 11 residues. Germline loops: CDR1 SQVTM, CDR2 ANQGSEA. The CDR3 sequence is CSVWGSYEQYF. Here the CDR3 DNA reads TGCAGTGTGTGGGGGTCGTACGAGCAGTACTTC.

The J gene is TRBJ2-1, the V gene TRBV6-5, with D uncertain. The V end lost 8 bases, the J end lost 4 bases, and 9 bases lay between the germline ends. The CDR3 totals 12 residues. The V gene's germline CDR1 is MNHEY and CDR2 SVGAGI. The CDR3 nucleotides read TGTGCCAGCGGCCTAGGATACAATGAGCAGTTCTTC. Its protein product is CASGLGYNEQFF.

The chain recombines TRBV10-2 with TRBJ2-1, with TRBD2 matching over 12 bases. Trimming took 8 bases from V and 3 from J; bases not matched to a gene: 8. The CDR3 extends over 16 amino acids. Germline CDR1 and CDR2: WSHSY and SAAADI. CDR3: CASGGLAGSYYNEQFF. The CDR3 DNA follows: TGCGCCAGCGGCGGACTAGCGGGATCCTACTACAATGAGCAGTTCTTC.

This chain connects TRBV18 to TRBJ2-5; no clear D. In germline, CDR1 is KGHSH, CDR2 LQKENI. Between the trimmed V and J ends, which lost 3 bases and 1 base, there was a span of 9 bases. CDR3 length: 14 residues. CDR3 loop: CASSPRTIQETQYF. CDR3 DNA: TGTGCCAGCTCACCCCGGACCATCCAAGAGACCCAGTACTTC.

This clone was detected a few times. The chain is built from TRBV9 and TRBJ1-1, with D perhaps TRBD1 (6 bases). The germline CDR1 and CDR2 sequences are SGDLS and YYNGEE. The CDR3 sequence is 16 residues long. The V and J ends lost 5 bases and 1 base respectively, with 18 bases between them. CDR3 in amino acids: CASSATGQTKNTEAFF. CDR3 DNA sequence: TGTGCCAGCAGTGCCACAGGGCAGACGAAGAACACTGAAGCTTTCTTT.

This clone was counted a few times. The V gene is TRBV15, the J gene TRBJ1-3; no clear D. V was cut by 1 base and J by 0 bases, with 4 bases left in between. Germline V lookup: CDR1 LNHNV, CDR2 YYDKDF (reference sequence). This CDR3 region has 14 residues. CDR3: CATSRGISGNTIYF. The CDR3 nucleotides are TGTGCCACCAGCAGAGGAATCTCTGGAAACACCATATATTTT. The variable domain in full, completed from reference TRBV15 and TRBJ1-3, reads DAMVIQNPRYQVTQFGKPVTLSCSQTLNHNVMYWYQQKSSQAPKLLFHYYDKDFNNEADTPDNFQSRRPNTSFCFLDIRSPGLGDTAMYLCATSRGISGNTIYFGEGSWLTVV.

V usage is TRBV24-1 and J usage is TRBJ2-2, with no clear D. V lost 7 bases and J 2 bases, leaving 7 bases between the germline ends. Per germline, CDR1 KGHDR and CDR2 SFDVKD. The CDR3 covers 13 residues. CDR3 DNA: TGTGCCACCAGGCAGGATAACACCGGGGAGCTGTTTTTT. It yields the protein CATRQDNTGELFF.

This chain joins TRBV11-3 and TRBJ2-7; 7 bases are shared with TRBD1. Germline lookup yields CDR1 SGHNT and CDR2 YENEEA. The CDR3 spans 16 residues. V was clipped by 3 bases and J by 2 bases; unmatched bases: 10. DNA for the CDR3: TGTGCCAGCAGCTTGCACCGGGACAGAACTACCTACGAGCAGTACTTC. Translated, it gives CASSLHRDRTTYEQYF.

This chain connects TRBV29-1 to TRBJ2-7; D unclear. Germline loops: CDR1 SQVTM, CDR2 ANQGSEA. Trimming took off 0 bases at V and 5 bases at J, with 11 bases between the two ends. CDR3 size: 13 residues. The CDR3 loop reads CSVEDLPGHEQYF. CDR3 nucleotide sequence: TGCAGCGTTGAAGATCTTCCAGGCCACGAGCAGTACTTC.

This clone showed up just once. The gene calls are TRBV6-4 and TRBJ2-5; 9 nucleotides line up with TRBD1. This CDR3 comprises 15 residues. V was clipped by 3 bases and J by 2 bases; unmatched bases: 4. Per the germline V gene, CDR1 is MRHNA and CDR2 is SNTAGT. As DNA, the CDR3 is TGTGCCAGCAGTGAAGGCGGGACAGGGCAAGAGACCCAGTACTTC. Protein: CASSEGGTGQETQYF.

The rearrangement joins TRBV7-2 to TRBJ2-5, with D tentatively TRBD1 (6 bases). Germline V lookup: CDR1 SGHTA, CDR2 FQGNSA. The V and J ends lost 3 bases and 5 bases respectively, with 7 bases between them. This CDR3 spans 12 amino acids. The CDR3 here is CASSFRGETQYF. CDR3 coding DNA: TGTGCCAGCAGCTTTAGGGGGGAGACCCAGTACTTC.

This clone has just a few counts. The CDR3 here is CASSIIASGGYEQYF. CDR3 sequence (DNA): TGTGCCAGTAGTATAATTGCTAGCGGGGGCTACGAGCAGTACTTC. The chain employs TRBV19 and TRBJ2-7; TRBD2 matches 10 bases. Germline CDR1 reads LNHDA; CDR2 reads SQIVND (reference sequence). The CDR3 is made up of 15 amino acids. V lost 2 bases and J lost 3; bases outside the gene matches: 4.

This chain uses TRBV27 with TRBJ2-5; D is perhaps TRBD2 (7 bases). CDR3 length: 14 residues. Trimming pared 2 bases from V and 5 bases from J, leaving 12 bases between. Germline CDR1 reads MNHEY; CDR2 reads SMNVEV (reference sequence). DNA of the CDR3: TGTGCCAGCAGTTTAGCGGGGGCGAGGGAGACCCAGTACTTC. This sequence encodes CASSLAGARETQYF.

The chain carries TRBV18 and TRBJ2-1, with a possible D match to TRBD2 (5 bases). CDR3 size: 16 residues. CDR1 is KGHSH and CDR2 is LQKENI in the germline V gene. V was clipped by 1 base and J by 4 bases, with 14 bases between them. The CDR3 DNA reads TGTGCCAGCTCACCACGCGGGCAAGGGCTTTACAATGAGCAGTTCTTC. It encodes CASSPRGQGLYNEQFF.

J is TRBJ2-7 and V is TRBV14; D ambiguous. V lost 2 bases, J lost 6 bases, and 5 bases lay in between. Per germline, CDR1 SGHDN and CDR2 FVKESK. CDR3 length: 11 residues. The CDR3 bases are TGTGCCAGCAGCCAAAATATCGAGCAGTACTTC. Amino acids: CASSQNIEQYF.